This TCR beta chain originates from a study of graft-versus-host responses after intestinal transplantation. Study background: Recipients uniformly received anti-thymocyte globulin induction, followed by tacrolimus and steroids for approximately 3 years.

Note on this clone: Its antigen is as yet unknown.

Generated by immunoSEQ multiplex PCR, the TCRdb table keeps only in-frame clones and is missing some. The top ten clones hold roughly 8% of a sample with tens of thousands of clones, over 75% of them seen once. Findings and caveats of the study: GvH clones detected in recipient marrow included some appearing first in ileum or blood. Where graft-donor T cell macrochimerism was present, patients had high graft-versus-host to host-versus-graft clonal ratios in allografts.

The TCR comes from a human donor who was the organ donor for an intestinal transplant. Sequenced material: unstimulated CD8+ T cells sorted from spleen or lymph node cells, taken before transplant.

The CDR3 spells CASGGGLFEQFF. For the CDR3, the DNA is TGTGCCAGCGGGGGGGGGCTCTTTGAGCAGTTCTTC. The chain is built from TRBV19 and TRBJ2-1; 8 bases are a match to TRBD2. The CDR3 is made up of 12 amino acids. J lost 9 bases, V lost 9 bases, and 7 bases had no gene match. The germline gives CDR1 LNHDA, CDR2 SQIVND (reference sequence).